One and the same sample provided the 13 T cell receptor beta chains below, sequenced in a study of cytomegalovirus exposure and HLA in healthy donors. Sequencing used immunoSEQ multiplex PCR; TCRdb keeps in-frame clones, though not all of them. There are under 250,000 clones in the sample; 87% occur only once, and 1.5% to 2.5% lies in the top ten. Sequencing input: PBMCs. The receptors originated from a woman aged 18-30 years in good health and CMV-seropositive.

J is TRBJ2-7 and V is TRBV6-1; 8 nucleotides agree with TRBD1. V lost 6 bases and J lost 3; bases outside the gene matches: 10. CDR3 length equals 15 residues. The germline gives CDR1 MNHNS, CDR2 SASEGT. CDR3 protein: CASSPLRTGNYEQYF. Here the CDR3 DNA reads TGTGCCAGCAGCCCCCTTCGGACAGGGAACTACGAGCAGTACTTC.

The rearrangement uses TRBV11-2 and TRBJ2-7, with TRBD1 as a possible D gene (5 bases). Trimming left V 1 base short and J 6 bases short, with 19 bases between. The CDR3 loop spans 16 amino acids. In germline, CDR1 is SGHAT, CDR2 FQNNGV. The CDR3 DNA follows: TGTGCCAGCAGCTTAGGACTGTCGGGCAGGGCGACCGAGCAGTACTTC. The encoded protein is CASSLGLSGRATEQYF.

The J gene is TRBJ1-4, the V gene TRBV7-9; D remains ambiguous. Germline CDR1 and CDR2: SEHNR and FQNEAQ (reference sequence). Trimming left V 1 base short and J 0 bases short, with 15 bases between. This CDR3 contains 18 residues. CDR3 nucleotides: TGTGCCAGCAGCTTAGGGCGGGGAATCGTTGCAACTAATGAAAAACTGTTTTTT. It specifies CASSLGRGIVATNEKLFF.

CDR3 coding DNA: TGTGCCAGCAGCGTACGAACAGCTTACAATGAGCAGTTCTTC. This encodes CASSVRTAYNEQFF. The V call is TRBV9, the J call TRBJ2-1, with D hard to call. Looked up from germline, CDR1 is SGDLS and CDR2 is YYNGEE. Trimming removed 1 base from V and 4 bases from J, with 9 bases in between. CDR3 length equals 14 residues.

This CDR3 is CAWEGDGAGYEQYF. In DNA, the CDR3 is TGTGCCTGGGAGGGGGATGGAGCAGGATACGAGCAGTACTTC. The V and J genes are TRBV30 and TRBJ2-7; possible D gene TRBD1, 6 bases. Deletions cut 5 bases from V and 4 bases from J, with 18 bases between. The CDR3 contains 14 residues. In germline, CDR1 is GTSNPN, CDR2 SVGIG (reference sequence).

CDR3 nucleotides: TGTGCCAGTAGTTCCCCCACAGGGCCCTATAGCAATCAGCCCCAGCATTTT. Its protein product is CASSSPTGPYSNQPQHF. The chain links TRBV19 to TRBJ1-5; the D gene is possibly TRBD1 (6 bases). CDR3 length equals 17 residues. Trimming removed 5 bases at V and 0 bases at J, with 17 bases between. Germline CDR1 and CDR2: LNHDA and SQIVND (reference sequence).

CDR3 loop: CASSFLPFPGGPYEQYF. The CDR3 bases are TGTGCCAGCAGCTTTCTTCCTTTTCCGGGAGGGCCCTACGAGCAGTACTTC. The chain is built from TRBV7-9 and TRBJ2-7; TRBD2 agrees at 8 bases. This CDR3 spans 17 amino acids. Per germline, CDR1 SEHNR and CDR2 FQNEAQ (reference sequence). The V gene end was trimmed by 3 bases and the J gene end by 2 bases; junction bases not matched to a gene: 12.

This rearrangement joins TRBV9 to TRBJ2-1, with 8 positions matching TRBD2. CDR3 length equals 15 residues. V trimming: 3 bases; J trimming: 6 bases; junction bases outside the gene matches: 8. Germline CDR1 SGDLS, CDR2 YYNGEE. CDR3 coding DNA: TGTGCCAGCAGCGAGGAAGCGGGAGCACTCAATGAGCAGTTCTTC. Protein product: CASSEEAGALNEQFF.

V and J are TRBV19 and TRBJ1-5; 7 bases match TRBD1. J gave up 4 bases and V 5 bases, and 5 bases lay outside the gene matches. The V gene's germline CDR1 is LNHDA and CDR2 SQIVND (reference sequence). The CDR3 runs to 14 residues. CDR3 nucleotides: TGTGCCAGTAGTGACACAGGGGCTAATCAGCCCCAGCATTTT. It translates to CASSDTGANQPQHF.

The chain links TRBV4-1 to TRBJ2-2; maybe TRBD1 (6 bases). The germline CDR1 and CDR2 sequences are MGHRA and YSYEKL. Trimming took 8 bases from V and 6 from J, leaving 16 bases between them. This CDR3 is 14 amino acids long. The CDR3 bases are TGCGCCAGCCGCCGAGGGGGAGAGCCCGGGGAGCTGTTTTTT. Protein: CASRRGGEPGELFF.

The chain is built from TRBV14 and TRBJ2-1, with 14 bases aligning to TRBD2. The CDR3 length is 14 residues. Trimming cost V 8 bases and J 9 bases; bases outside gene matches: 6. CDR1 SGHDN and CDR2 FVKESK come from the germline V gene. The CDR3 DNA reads TGTGCCAGCTCCGGACTAGCGGGAGGCGGTGAGCAGTTCTTC. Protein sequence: CASSGLAGGGEQFF. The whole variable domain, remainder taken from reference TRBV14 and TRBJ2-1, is EAGVTQFPSHSVIEKGQTVTLRCDPISGHDNLYWYRRVMGKEIKFLLHFVKESKQDESGMPNNRFLAERTGGTYSTLKVQPAELEDSGVYFCASSGLAGGGEQFFGPGTRLTVL.

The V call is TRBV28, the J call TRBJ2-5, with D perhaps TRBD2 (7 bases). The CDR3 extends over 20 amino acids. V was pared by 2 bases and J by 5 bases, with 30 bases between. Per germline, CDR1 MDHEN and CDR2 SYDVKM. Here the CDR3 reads CASSLSRSASGIRRGETQYF. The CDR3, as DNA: TGTGCCAGCAGTTTAAGTCGATCGGCTAGCGGAATTAGAAGGGGGGAGACCCAGTACTTC. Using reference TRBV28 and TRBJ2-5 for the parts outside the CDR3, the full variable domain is DVKVTQSSRYLVKRTGEKVFLECVQDMDHENMFWYRQDPGLGLRLIYFSYDVKMKEKGDIPEGYSVSREKKERFSLILESASTNQTSMYLCASSLSRSASGIRRGETQYFGPGTRLLVL.

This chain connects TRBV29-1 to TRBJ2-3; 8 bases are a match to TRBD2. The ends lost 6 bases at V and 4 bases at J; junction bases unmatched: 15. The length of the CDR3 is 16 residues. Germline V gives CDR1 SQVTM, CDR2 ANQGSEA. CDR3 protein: CSVRGRFAGGPDTQYF. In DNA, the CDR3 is TGCAGCGTGCGAGGCCGATTCGCGGGAGGCCCAGATACGCAGTATTTT.